A selection of T cell receptor beta chains follows, all from one sample in a study of blood T cell repertoires in COVID-19. Libraries were prepared by immunoSEQ multiplex PCR; TCRdb keeps only in-frame clonotypes and omits some of them. The sample lists tens of thousands of clones, 90% occurring once. The sequencing input was peripheral blood. The source is a man aged 18 to 30 with COVID-19, enrolled during active disease. CDR3s include the opening cysteine and the closing phenylalanine or tryptophan. The D gene is left open where the match is weak. Not every row has a clone size; where given, it reads once, few, many or a size class.

. | TRBJ2-7 | TRBV28 | TRBD2 | CASSLGGAGPYEQYF | TGTGCCAGCAGTTTGGGAGGGGCAGGTCCCTACGAGCAGTACTTC
once | TRBJ2-7 | TRBV7-8 | TRBD1 | CASSARTGGAYEQYF | TGTGCCAGCAGCGCCCGGACAGGGGGGGCTTACGAGCAGTACTTC
. | TRBJ1-1 | TRBV19 | TRBD1 | CASSLYPGQMNTEAFF | TGTGCCAGTAGTTTGTATCCGGGACAGATGAACACTGAAGCTTTCTTT
. | TRBJ1-2 | TRBV7-2 | . | CASSPKSGSFNYGYTF | TGTGCCAGCAGCCCGAAATCGGGGTCATTCAACTATGGCTACACCTTC
. | TRBJ2-1 | TRBV28 | TRBD2 | CASSGTSGSPYNEQFF | TGTGCCAGCAGTGGGACTAGCGGGAGTCCCTACAATGAGCAGTTCTTC
. | TRBJ2-7 | TRBV7-9 | TRBD2 | CASSKNQRDSYEQYF | TGTGCCAGCAGCAAAAATCAGCGGGACTCCTACGAGCAGTACTTC
. | TRBJ1-5 | TRBV6-5 | . | CASSPTGVGNQPQHF | TGTGCCAGCAGTCCGACAGGTGTCGGCAATCAGCCCCAGCATTTT
. | TRBJ1-2 | TRBV19 | . | CASSILPGPRNYGYTF | TGTGCCAGTAGTATCCTCCCCGGTCCTAGAAACTATGGCTACACCTTC
. | TRBJ1-5 | TRBV7-9 | . | CASSLGGAGQPQHF | TGTGCCAGCAGCCTTGGGGGGGCAGGTCAGCCCCAGCATTTT
. | TRBJ1-5 | TRBV3-1/TRBV3-2 | . | CASSPRATEKDSPQHF | TGTGCCAGCAGCCCCCGTGCCACTGAAAAAGATTCGCCCCAGCATTTT
. | TRBJ2-5 | TRBV2 | TRBD2 | CASSGLAGGFRETQYF | TGTGCCAGCAGTGGACTAGCGGGGGGGTTTCGAGAGACCCAGTACTTC
. | TRBJ2-7 | TRBV5-8 | . | CASSFDSPAYEQYF | TGTGCCAGCAGCTTTGACAGTCCCGCCTACGAGCAGTACTTC
. | TRBJ2-7 | TRBV7-9 | . | CASSYRDSPTSYEQYF | TGTGCCAGCAGCTATCGCGACTCGCCCACCTCCTACGAGCAGTACTTC
. | TRBJ1-5 | TRBV2 | . | CASSLGPGNQPQHF | TGTGCCAGCAGTTTGGGGCCTGGGAATCAGCCCCAGCATTTT
. | TRBJ2-7 | TRBV10-3 | TRBD2 | CAISEAGGRSYEQYF | TGTGCCATCAGTGAGGCTGGCGGGAGGTCCTACGAGCAGTACTTC
. | TRBJ1-1 | TRBV6-2/TRBV6-3 | . | CASSYVGLEAFF | TGTGCCAGCAGTTACGTTGGCCTCGAAGCTTTCTTT
. | TRBJ2-7 | TRBV6-5 | TRBD2 | CASNGSGRESYEQYF | TGTGCCAGCAACGGTAGCGGGAGGGAATCCTACGAGCAGTACTTC
. | TRBJ2-2 | TRBV28 | TRBD1 | CASRRQGAGGELFF | TGTGCCAGCAGGCGCCAGGGGGCAGGCGGGGAGCTGTTTTTT
. | TRBJ1-2 | TRBV2 | . | CASSEDSYGYTF | TGTGCCAGCAGTGAAGACAGCTATGGCTACACCTTC
once | TRBJ1-2 | TRBV2 | TRBD1 | CASIDRASGYTF | TGTGCCAGCATAGACAGGGCCAGCGGCTACACCTTC
. | TRBJ2-6 | TRBV4-3 | . | CASSQDRGTGANVLTF | TGCGCCAGCAGCCAAGATAGGGGGACGGGGGCCAACGTCCTGACTTTC
. | TRBJ2-7 | TRBV2 | TRBD1 | CASRTGQVTYEQYF | TGTGCCAGCAGGACGGGACAGGTGACCTACGAGCAGTACTTC
. | TRBJ2-3 | TRBV29-1 | . | CSSRLGGGTDTQYF | TGCAGCTCGAGACTTGGAGGGGGCACAGATACGCAGTATTTT
. | TRBJ2-1 | TRBV28 | . | CASSSKYRGFNEQFF | TGTGCCAGCAGTTCTAAGTACCGGGGATTCAATGAGCAGTTCTTC
. | TRBJ2-2 | TRBV10-3 | TRBD2 | CAISDTSGPTGELFF | TGTGCCATCAGTGATACTAGCGGGCCGACCGGGGAGCTGTTTTTT
. | TRBJ2-7 | TRBV27 | . | CASSPGGYYEQYF | TGTGCCAGCAGTCCAGGGGGGTACTACGAGCAGTACTTC
. | TRBJ2-7 | TRBV7-6 | TRBD1 | CASSLDSGGTYEQYF | TGTGCCAGCAGCTTAGACTCAGGGGGCACCTACGAGCAGTACTTC
once | TRBJ2-7 | TRBV28 | TRBD2 | CASSLARTSGNPTYEQYF | TGTGCCAGCAGTTTAGCCCGGACTAGCGGAAACCCTACCTACGAGCAGTACTTC
. | TRBJ1-1 | TRBV5-6 | TRBD1 | CASSSRTGAHAVNTEAFF | TGTGCCAGCAGCTCGAGGACAGGGGCCCATGCCGTGAACACTGAAGCTTTCTTT
. | TRBJ1-5 | TRBV27 | TRBD1 | CASSPVVTGPYQPQHF | TGTGCCAGCAGTCCAGTGGTGACAGGGCCCTATCAGCCCCAGCATTTT
. | TRBJ2-3 | TRBV28 | . | CASGLPLSTDTQYF | TGTGCCAGCGGACTACCACTGTCCACAGATACGCAGTATTTT
. | TRBJ1-1 | TRBV7-2 | . | CASSVTVRGWTEAFF | TGTGCCAGCAGCGTGACGGTGCGGGGGTGGACTGAAGCTTTCTTT
once | TRBJ2-2 | TRBV12-3/TRBV12-4 | . | CASSLLLTGELFF | TGTGCCAGCAGTTTACTTCTTACCGGGGAGCTGTTTTTT
once | TRBJ2-2 | TRBV5-1 | TRBD1 | CASSLNRGRTGELFF | TGCGCCAGCAGCTTGAACAGGGGAAGAACCGGGGAGCTGTTTTTT
. | TRBJ1-6 | TRBV7-3 | . | CASSLNAVGNSPLHF | TGTGCCAGCAGCTTAAATGCAGTGGGCAATTCACCCCTCCACTTT
. | TRBJ2-7 | TRBV9 | . | CASSRDGSLPTYEQYF | TGTGCCAGCAGCAGGGACGGGAGCTTGCCTACCTACGAGCAGTACTTC
. | TRBJ2-2 | TRBV21-1 | . | CASSNAAGGSTGELFF | TGTGCCAGCAGCAACGCCGCGGGGGGATCAACCGGGGAGCTGTTTTTT
. | TRBJ2-1 | TRBV7-8 | . | CASSPRDTSSYNEQFF | TGTGCCAGCAGCCCGAGGGACACGAGCTCCTACAATGAGCAGTTCTTC
. | TRBJ2-7 | TRBV10-1 | TRBD1 | CASSTGTGVYEQYF | TGCGCCAGCAGCACCGGGACAGGGGTTTACGAGCAGTACTTC
. | TRBJ2-2 | TRBV29-1 | . | CSVVYREPGELFF | TGCAGCGTTGTATACAGGGAGCCCGGGGAGCTGTTTTTT
once | TRBJ2-1 | TRBV5-4 | TRBD2 | CASSSPGGGRSGYNEQFF | TGTGCCAGCAGCTCTCCGGGCGGCGGGAGGTCAGGCTACAATGAGCAGTTCTTC
. | TRBJ2-6 | TRBV28 | . | CASSASSSGANVLTF | TGTGCCAGCAGCGCCTCTAGCTCTGGGGCCAACGTCCTGACTTTC
. | TRBJ2-7 | TRBV28 | . | CASSPPDWLEQYF | TGTGCCAGCAGTCCCCCGGACTGGCTCGAGCAGTACTTC
. | TRBJ1-2 | TRBV4-1 | . | CASSQAPRVTNLYGYTF | TGCGCCAGCAGCCAAGCCCCGCGGGTAACAAACCTCTATGGCTACACCTTC
few | TRBJ1-1 | TRBV11-3 | . | CACREGCFPCLPAFF | TGTGCTTGTCGGGAGGGGTGTTTCCCTTGTTTACCAGCTTTCTTT
. | TRBJ2-1 | TRBV15 | TRBD2 | CATSVTAGRAYNEQFF | TGTGCCACCAGCGTTACGGCGGGGAGGGCCTACAATGAGCAGTTCTTC
. | TRBJ1-2 | TRBV10-3 | TRBD1 | CAISATRQGWDYGYTF | TGTGCCATCAGCGCCACCAGACAGGGTTGGGACTATGGCTACACCTTC
. | TRBJ1-1 | TRBV6-2/TRBV6-3 | . | CASSLIPGQNTEAFF | TGTGCCAGCAGCTTAATCCCGGGACAGAACACTGAAGCTTTCTTT
. | TRBJ2-7 | TRBV30 | TRBD2 | CAWSRGVSTLYEQYF | TGTGCCTGGAGTCGGGGGGTGTCCACCCTCTACGAGCAGTACTTC
. | TRBJ2-2 | TRBV29-1 | TRBD2 | CSLWTSGRLANTGELFF | TGCAGCCTTTGGACTAGCGGGAGGCTCGCGAACACCGGGGAGCTGTTTTTT
. | TRBJ1-5 | TRBV29-1 | . | CSVATGINQPQHF | TGCAGCGTTGCTACAGGGATCAATCAGCCCCAGCATTTT
. | TRBJ2-2 | TRBV28 | . | CASSYIRAPNTGELFF | TGTGCCAGCAGCTACATCAGGGCACCGAACACCGGGGAGCTGTTTTTT
. | TRBJ1-5 | TRBV30 | . | CAWSGQRNQPQHF | TGTGCCTGGAGTGGACAGAGAAATCAGCCCCAGCATTTT
. | TRBJ2-7 | TRBV4-2 | . | CASSHHGASYEQYF | TGTGCCAGCAGCCACCATGGGGCATCCTACGAGCAGTACTTC
. | TRBJ2-7 | TRBV23-1 | . | CASSPRFGGTAREQYF | TGCGCCAGCAGCCCCCGGTTTGGGGGCACGGCCAGAGAGCAGTACTTC
. | TRBJ2-7 | TRBV28 | . | CASSSPGFYEQYF | TGTGCCAGCAGCTCCCCGGGTTTTTACGAGCAGTACTTC
. | TRBJ1-2 | TRBV6-5 | . | CASNPGSQYGYTF | TGTGCCAGCAATCCAGGGTCTCAATATGGCTACACCTTC
. | TRBJ1-1 | TRBV6-2/TRBV6-3 | . | CASSLGVAGEAFF | TGTGCCAGCAGCCTTGGAGTGGCGGGTGAAGCTTTCTTT
few | TRBJ1-2 | TRBV6-5 | TRBD1 | CASSYSIQGMHGYTF | TGTGCCAGCAGTTACTCGATACAGGGGATGCATGGCTACACCTTC